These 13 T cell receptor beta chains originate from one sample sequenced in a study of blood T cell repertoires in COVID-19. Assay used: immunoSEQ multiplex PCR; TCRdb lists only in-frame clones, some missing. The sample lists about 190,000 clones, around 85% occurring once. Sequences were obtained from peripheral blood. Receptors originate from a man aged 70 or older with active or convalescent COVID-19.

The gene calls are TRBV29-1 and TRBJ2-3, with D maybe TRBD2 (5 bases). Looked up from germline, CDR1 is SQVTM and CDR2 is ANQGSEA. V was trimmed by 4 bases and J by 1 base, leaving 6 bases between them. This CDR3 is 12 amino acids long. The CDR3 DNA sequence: TGCAGCGTTGGGCGGGGCACAGATACGCAGTATTTT. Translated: CSVGRGTDTQYF.

The CDR3 DNA reads TGTGCCGGGGCGGCAGGGGATTACAACACTGAAGCTTTCTTT. This gives the protein CAGAAGDYNTEAFF. This sequence joins TRBV28 and TRBJ1-1; the D gene is possibly TRBD1 (6 bases). The CDR3 contains 14 residues. Germline CDR1 is MDHEN and CDR2 is SYDVKM. V lost 11 bases and J lost 2, with 18 bases in between.

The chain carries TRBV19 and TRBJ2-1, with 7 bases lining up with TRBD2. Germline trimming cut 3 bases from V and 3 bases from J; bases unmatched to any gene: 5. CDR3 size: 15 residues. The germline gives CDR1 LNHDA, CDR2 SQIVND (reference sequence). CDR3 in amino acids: CASSIKASGYNEQFF. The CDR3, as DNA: TGTGCCAGTAGTATTAAAGCTAGCGGCTACAATGAGCAGTTCTTC.

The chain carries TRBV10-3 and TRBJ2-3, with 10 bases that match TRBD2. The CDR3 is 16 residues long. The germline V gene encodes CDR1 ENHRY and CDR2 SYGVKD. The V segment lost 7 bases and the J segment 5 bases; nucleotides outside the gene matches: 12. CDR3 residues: CAITSGGVQRGDTQYF. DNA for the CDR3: TGTGCCATCACCAGCGGGGGGGTCCAACGGGGAGATACGCAGTATTTT.

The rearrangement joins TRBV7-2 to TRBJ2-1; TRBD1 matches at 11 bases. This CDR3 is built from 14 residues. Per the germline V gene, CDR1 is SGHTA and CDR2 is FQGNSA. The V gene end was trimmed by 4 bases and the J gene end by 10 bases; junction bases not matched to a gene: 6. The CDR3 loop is CASSWDRGALEQFF. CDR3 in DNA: TGTGCCAGCAGCTGGGACAGGGGGGCATTGGAGCAGTTCTTC.

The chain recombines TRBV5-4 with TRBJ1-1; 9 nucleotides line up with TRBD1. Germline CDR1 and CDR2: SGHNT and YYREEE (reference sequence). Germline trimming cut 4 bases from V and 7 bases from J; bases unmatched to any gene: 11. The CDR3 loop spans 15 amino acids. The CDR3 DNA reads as TGTGCCAGCAGCCCTGGGGGACAGGGCCACGGTGAAGCTTTCTTT. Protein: CASSPGGQGHGEAFF.

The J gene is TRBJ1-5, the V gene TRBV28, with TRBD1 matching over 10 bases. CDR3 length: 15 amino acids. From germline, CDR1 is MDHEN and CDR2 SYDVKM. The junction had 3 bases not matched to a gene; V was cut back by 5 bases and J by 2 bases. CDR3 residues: CASSRQGAGNQPQHF. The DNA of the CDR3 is TGTGCCAGCAGTCGACAGGGGGCGGGCAATCAGCCCCAGCATTTT.

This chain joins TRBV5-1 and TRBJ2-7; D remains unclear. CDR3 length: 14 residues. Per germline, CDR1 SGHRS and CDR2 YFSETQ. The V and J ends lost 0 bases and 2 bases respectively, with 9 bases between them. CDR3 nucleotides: TGCGCCAGCAGCTTGGGTGGCACCCCCTACGAGCAGTACTTC. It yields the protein CASSLGGTPYEQYF. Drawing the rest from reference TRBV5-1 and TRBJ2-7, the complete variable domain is KAGVTQTPRYLIKTRGQQVTLSCSPISGHRSVSWYQQTPGQGLQFLFEYFSETQRNKGNFPGRFSGRQFSNSRSEMNVSTLELGDSALYLCASSLGGTPYEQYFGPGTRLTVT.

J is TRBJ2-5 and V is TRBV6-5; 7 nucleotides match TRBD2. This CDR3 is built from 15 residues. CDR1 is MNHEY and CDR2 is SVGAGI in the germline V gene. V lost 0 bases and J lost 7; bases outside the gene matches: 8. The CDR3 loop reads CASSYSAGVLGTQYF. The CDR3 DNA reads TGTGCCAGCAGTTACTCGGCGGGGGTGTTGGGGACCCAGTACTTC.

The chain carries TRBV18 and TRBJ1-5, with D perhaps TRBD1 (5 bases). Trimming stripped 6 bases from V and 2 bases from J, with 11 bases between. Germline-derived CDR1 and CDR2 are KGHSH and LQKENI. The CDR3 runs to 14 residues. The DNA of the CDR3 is TGTGCCAGCTCGGGGGGTGTGGGCAATCAGCCCCAGCATTTT. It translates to CASSGGVGNQPQHF.

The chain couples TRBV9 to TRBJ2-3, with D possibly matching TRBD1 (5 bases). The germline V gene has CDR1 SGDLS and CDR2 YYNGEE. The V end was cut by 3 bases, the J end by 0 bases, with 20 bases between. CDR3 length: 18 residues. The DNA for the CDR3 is TGTGCCAGCAGCGCTCGAGAATCAGGGAAAACTAGCACAGATACGCAGTATTTT. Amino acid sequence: CASSARESGKTSTDTQYF.

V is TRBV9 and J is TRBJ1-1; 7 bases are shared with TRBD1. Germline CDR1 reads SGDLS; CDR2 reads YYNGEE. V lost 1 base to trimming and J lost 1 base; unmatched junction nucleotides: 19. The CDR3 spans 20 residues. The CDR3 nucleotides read TGTGCCAGCAGCGTAAATAGTATAGGACCCAGGGGGACATCGAACACTGAAGCTTTCTTT. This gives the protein CASSVNSIGPRGTSNTEAFF. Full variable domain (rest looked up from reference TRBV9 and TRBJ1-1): DSGVTQTPKHLITATGQRVTLRCSPRSGDLSVYWYQQSLDQGLQFLIQYYNGEERAKGNILERFSAQQFPDLHSELNLSSLELGDSALYFCASSVNSIGPRGTSNTEAFFGQGTRLTVV.

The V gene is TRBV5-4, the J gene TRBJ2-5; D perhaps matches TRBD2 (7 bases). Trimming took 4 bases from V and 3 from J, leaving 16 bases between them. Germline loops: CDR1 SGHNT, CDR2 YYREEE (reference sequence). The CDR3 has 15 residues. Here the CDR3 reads CASSLEGGAKETQYF. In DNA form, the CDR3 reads TGTGCCAGCAGCCTGGAGGGGGGGGCCAAAGAGACCCAGTACTTC.